Sequencing of this T cell receptor (beta chain) was carried out in a study of shared clonotypes between healthy human individuals. The overall study: The donor pool was made up of two women and a few men aged 18 to 49. Three plates each covered CD4 naive and memory; CD8 naive two, CD8 memory one. Findings and limits, study-wide: About 5% was the fraction of naive CD4 clonotypes found shared across a few donors. Limitation of the genetic and exposure-history diversity represented came from the few donors.

Only in-frame clones appear in the TCRdb table, and some are missing; sequencing was by immunoSEQ multiplex PCR. The sample records hundreds of thousands of clones, 55% to 85% being singletons. This clone was counted ten times or more. The antigen is undetermined. Other DNA sequences in the same sample also yield this CDR3. The CDR3 is 11 amino acids. Germline CDR1 and CDR2: SGHDN and FVKESK. Trimming cost V 2 bases and J 2 bases, with 1 base left between them. The sequencing input was memory CD4+ T cells sorted from blood. Subset described: CD45RA-negative fraction. V gene TRBV14 combines with J gene TRBJ2-7, with D unresolved. This receptor was obtained from a woman aged 25 to 39 in good health. The CDR3 region is CASSQTYEQYF. Written as DNA, the CDR3 is TGTGCCAGCAGCCAAACCTACGAGCAGTACTTC. The whole variable domain, remainder taken from reference TRBV14 and TRBJ2-7, is EAGVTQFPSHSVIEKGQTVTLRCDPISGHDNLYWYRRVMGKEIKFLLHFVKESKQDESGMPNNRFLAERTGGTYSTLKVQPAELEDSGVYFCASSQTYEQYFGPGTRLTVT.